These 21 T cell receptor beta chains share one sample of origin, sequenced in a study of graft-versus-host responses after intestinal transplantation. The table came from immunoSEQ multiplex PCR; TCRdb's copy has only in-frame clones and leaves some out. Of tens of thousands of clones in the sample, roughly four fifths were seen once. What these receptors recognize is not known. The starting material was unstimulated CD8+ T cells sorted from spleen or lymph node cells, obtained before intestinal transplant. Receptor source: a human donor who received an intestinal transplant.

The chain employs TRBV30 and TRBJ1-1; D ambiguous. Per germline, CDR1 GTSNPN and CDR2 SVGIG (reference sequence). This CDR3 has 11 residues. The V end lost 1 base, the J end lost 10 bases, and 10 bases lay between the germline ends. CDR3 DNA: TGTGCCTGGAGTGACCCTCCGGCAGCTTTCTTT. Protein sequence: CAWSDPPAAFF.

This chain uses TRBV29-1 with TRBJ2-5; possible D gene TRBD2, 7 bases. V lost 2 bases and J lost 3, with 10 bases in between. There are 13 residues in the CDR3. Germline V lookup: CDR1 SQVTM, CDR2 ANQGSEA. The CDR3 DNA follows: TGCAGCGTTGAAAAGGGGGGGGAAGAGACCCAGTACTTC. Residues: CSVEKGGEETQYF. The full variable domain, with the rest looked up from reference TRBV29-1 and TRBJ2-5, is SAVISQKPSRDICQRGTSLTIQCQVDSQVTMMFWYRQQPGQSLTLIATANQGSEATYESGFVIDKFPISRPNLTFSTLTVSNMSPEDSSIYLCSVEKGGEETQYFGPGTRLLVL.

The chain joins TRBV29-1 to TRBJ2-7; no clear D gene. The CDR3 sequence is 11 residues long. The V gene lost 3 bases and the J gene lost 3 bases, with 6 bases spanning the gap. CDR1 and CDR2 from the germline V gene are SQVTM and ANQGSEA. CDR3 nucleotide sequence: TGCAGCGTTGACGCAAACTACGAGCAGTACTTC. Residues: CSVDANYEQYF.

As DNA, the CDR3 is TGTGCCACCAGCAGAGATTGGGGGGGGCAACAGCCCCAGCATTTT. Amino acids: CATSRDWGGQQPQHF. This chain links TRBV15 with TRBJ1-5, with D tentatively TRBD1 (6 bases). Per the germline V gene, CDR1 is LNHNV and CDR2 is YYDKDF (reference sequence). The CDR3 runs to 15 residues. V shed 0 bases and J shed 7 bases, with 13 bases lying between them.

The DNA of the CDR3 is TGTGCCAGCAGTGACGGACAGGGTAAGGACCAGCCCCAGCATTTT. Protein: CASSDGQGKDQPQHF. V gene TRBV6-1 combines with J gene TRBJ1-5; TRBD1 matches 8 bases. The CDR3 runs to 15 residues. Germline V gene sequence: CDR1 MNHNS, CDR2 SASEGT. The junction had 8 bases not matched to a gene; V was cut back by 3 bases and J by 7 bases.

The V call is TRBV27, the J call TRBJ1-5, with D unresolved. V lost 2 bases, J lost 0 bases, and 2 bases lay in between. This CDR3 contains 13 residues. The V gene's germline CDR1 is MNHEY and CDR2 SMNVEV (reference sequence). The CDR3 loop is CASSLVSNQPQHF. As DNA, the CDR3 is TGTGCCAGCAGTTTAGTTAGCAATCAGCCCCAGCATTTT.

Concerning this clone itself: Other DNA sequences of this sample code for an identical CDR3. The chain recombines TRBV27 with TRBJ1-2; 7 bases agree with TRBD1. Germline V gene lookup returns CDR1 MNHEY and CDR2 SMNVEV (reference sequence). V was clipped by 2 bases and J by 8 bases; unmatched bases: 8. The CDR3 loop spans 14 amino acids. CDR3 in amino acids: CASSLRGRGGGYTF. The CDR3 DNA is TGTGCCAGCAGTTTAAGGGGGCGGGGCGGAGGCTACACCTTC.

This chain connects TRBV19 to TRBJ1-4; D ambiguous. The germline CDR1 and CDR2 sequences are LNHDA and SQIVND (reference sequence). CDR3 length equals 18 residues. V was pared by 0 bases and J by 2 bases, with 16 bases between. The CDR3 here is CASSIDPDMGYTNEKLFF. CDR3 DNA: TGTGCCAGTAGTATAGATCCTGATATGGGCTATACTAATGAAAAACTGTTTTTT.

This clone was detected once. Written as DNA, the CDR3 is TGTGCCAGCAGTGAAATGGGGATTCGACAGGCCTCTTATGGCTACACCTTC. It encodes CASSEMGIRQASYGYTF. V gene TRBV2 combines with J gene TRBJ1-2; TRBD1 is a possible D gene (6 bases). The CDR3 has 17 amino acids. The V gene lost 2 bases and the J gene lost 5 bases, with 21 bases spanning the gap. From germline, CDR1 is SNHLY and CDR2 FYNNEI.

The CDR3 DNA reads as TGTGCCAGCAGCTTAGGCGGGACTAGCGGATACAATGAGCAGTTCTTC. It is translated as CASSLGGTSGYNEQFF. The chain employs TRBV13 and TRBJ2-1; 11 nucleotides agree with TRBD2. Germline CDR1 PRHDT, CDR2 FYEKMQ (reference sequence). The CDR3 runs to 16 residues. Trimming cost V 0 bases and J 4 bases; bases outside gene matches: 2.

Concerning this clone: Other DNA sequences in this sample translate to the same CDR3. V usage is TRBV15 and J usage is TRBJ2-4, with D tentatively TRBD1 or TRBD2 (5 bases each). The CDR3 spans 17 residues. The V end was cut by 4 bases, the J end by 4 bases, with 20 bases between. Per the germline V gene, CDR1 is LNHNV and CDR2 is YYDKDF (reference sequence). The CDR3 protein is CATSIGWGSPGKNIQYF. CDR3 coding DNA: TGTGCCACCAGCATTGGATGGGGGTCACCCGGGAAAAACATTCAGTACTTC. Complete variable domain (other parts from reference TRBV15 and TRBJ2-4): DAMVIQNPRYQVTQFGKPVTLSCSQTLNHNVMYWYQQKSSQAPKLLFHYYDKDFNNEADTPDNFQSRRPNTSFCFLDIRSPGLGDTAMYLCATSIGWGSPGKNIQYFGAGTRLSVL.

This clone was seen more than once but under ten times. The chain uses TRBV11-2 and TRBJ2-1, with D possibly TRBD2 on 7 matching bases. The CDR3 extends over 15 amino acids. Trimming pared 0 bases from V and 6 bases from J, leaving 12 bases between. Germline V lookup: CDR1 SGHAT, CDR2 FQNNGV. CDR3 bases: TGTGCCAGCAGCTTAGAATGGGGGGGGCGCAATGAGCAGTTCTTC. Translating gives CASSLEWGGRNEQFF.

This chain links TRBV5-6 with TRBJ1-5; TRBD1 matches at 8 bases. The J segment lost 0 bases and the V segment lost 6 bases, leaving 8 bases of the junction unmatched. Germline CDR1 and CDR2: SGHDT and YYEEEE. The CDR3 length is 16 residues. The CDR3, as DNA: TGTGCCAGCACATTGGACAGGGAGGATAGCAATCAGCCCCAGCATTTT. Encoded protein: CASTLDREDSNQPQHF. Looking up the rest from reference TRBV5-6 and TRBJ1-5 gives the full variable domain: DAGVTQSPTHLIKTRGQQVTLRCSPKSGHDTVSWYQQALGQGPQFIFQYYEEEERQRGNFPDRFSGHQFPNYSSELNVNALLLGDSALYLCASTLDREDSNQPQHFGDGTRLSIL.

This clone was detected once. The J gene is TRBJ1-2, the V gene TRBV6-6; TRBD1 agrees at 7 bases. This CDR3 is 14 amino acids long. V lost 0 bases, J lost 6 bases, and 4 bases stayed unmatched. Germline V gives CDR1 MNHNY, CDR2 SVGAGI (reference sequence). CDR3 protein: CASSYSPGGDGYTF. DNA of the CDR3: TGTGCCAGCAGTTACTCGCCAGGGGGTGATGGCTACACCTTC.

The chain combines TRBV9 with TRBJ1-2; D not resolved. The CDR3 totals 16 residues. Between the trimmed V and J ends, which lost 4 bases and 3 bases, there was a span of 19 bases. Germline CDR1 and CDR2: SGDLS and YYNGEE. CDR3 DNA sequence: TGTGCCAGCAGCCTCGCCGACACCCAGACGGACTATGGCTACACCTTC. This gives the protein CASSLADTQTDYGYTF.

J is TRBJ1-2 and V is TRBV29-1; TRBD1 matches 9 bases. Germline values: CDR1 SQVTM, CDR2 ANQGSEA. The CDR3 is 10 amino acids. Losses at the gene ends were 6 bases for V and 8 bases for J; bases not matched to a gene: 1. Here the CDR3 DNA reads TGCAGCGTGGACAGGGGCGGCTACACCTTC. Its translation: CSVDRGGYTF. The full variable domain, with the rest looked up from reference TRBV29-1 and TRBJ1-2, is SAVISQKPSRDICQRGTSLTIQCQVDSQVTMMFWYRQQPGQSLTLIATANQGSEATYESGFVIDKFPISRPNLTFSTLTVSNMSPEDSSIYLCSVDRGGYTFGSGTRLTVV.

The J gene is TRBJ2-1, the V gene TRBV9; 7 bases line up with TRBD2. Germline CDR1 reads SGDLS; CDR2 reads YYNGEE. V shed 3 bases and J 0 bases; nucleotides not matched to a gene: 3. The CDR3 loop spans 15 amino acids. This chain's CDR3 is CASSGRDYSYNEQFF. CDR3 in DNA: TGTGCCAGCAGCGGCCGGGACTACTCCTACAATGAGCAGTTCTTC.

This chain links TRBV11-2 with TRBJ2-7; 9 positions match TRBD2. J lost 2 bases, V lost 0 bases, and 8 bases had no gene match. Germline assignment: CDR1 SGHAT and CDR2 FQNNGV. The CDR3 loop spans 17 amino acids. The CDR3 loop reads CASSLDPRSGRPYEQYF. In DNA, the CDR3 is TGTGCCAGCAGCTTAGACCCGAGAAGCGGGAGGCCCTACGAGCAGTACTTC.

This clone has just a few counts. V and J are TRBV28 and TRBJ2-7; D is uncertain. The germline V and J ends were trimmed by 8 bases and 0 bases, with 11 bases remaining between them. CDR1 and CDR2 from the germline V gene are MDHEN and SYDVKM. The CDR3 sequence is 13 residues long. This CDR3 reads CASSPGSSYEQYF. The CDR3 DNA follows: TGTGCCAGCTCTCCAGGTAGCTCCTACGAGCAGTACTTC.

The rearrangement links TRBV4-2 to TRBJ2-2; D is ambiguous. CDR3 length: 17 amino acids. Germline V CDR1 and CDR2: LGHNA, YNFKEQ. V dropped 0 bases and J dropped 1 base, with 12 bases sitting between them. The CDR3, as DNA: TGTGCCAGCAGCCAAGAACGCTTCTCCCTGAACACCGGGGAGCTGTTTTTT. Protein: CASSQERFSLNTGELFF.

The rearrangement joins TRBV7-7 to TRBJ2-3; D unclear. There are 15 residues in the CDR3. Trimming shortened V by 5 bases and J by 0 bases, and 12 bases separated the two germline ends. The germline V gene encodes CDR1 SSHAT and CDR2 FNYEAQ (reference sequence). CDR3 amino acids: CASSLYGSSTDTQYF. The CDR3 coding sequence is TGTGCCAGCAGCCTTTATGGGTCTAGCACAGATACGCAGTATTTT. The full variable domain, its missing parts supplied by reference TRBV7-7 and TRBJ2-3, is GAGVSQSPRYKVTKRGQDVTLRCDPISSHATLYWYQQALGQGPEFLTYFNYEAQPDKSGLPSDRFSAERPEGSISTLTIQRTEQRDSAMYRCASSLYGSSTDTQYFGPGTRLTVL.